This is a list of T cell receptor beta chains from one sample in a study of cytomegalovirus exposure and HLA in healthy donors. Sequencing was performed with immunoSEQ multiplex PCR; in TCRdb, only in-frame clones are kept and a portion is missing. The sample contains roughly 110,000 clones, 60% to 80% of which appear only once. The source material was PBMCs. These receptors were collected from a female donor in good health and CMV-seronegative. CDR3s include the opening cysteine and the closing phenylalanine or tryptophan. A D gene is named only where the DNA matches it firmly. Clone size is not always given. Where it is, it says once, few, many or a class for expanded clones.

clone size,D gene,V gene,J gene,CDR3 protein,CDR3 DNA
NA,TRBD1,TRBV5-4,TRBJ1-1,CASSGQGMNTEAFF,TGTGCCAGCAGCGGACAGGGGATGAACACTGAAGCTTTCTTT
few,TRBD1,TRBV2,TRBJ2-2,CASLTPPGTGGSNTGELFF,TGTGCCAGCCTGACCCCCCCCGGGACAGGGGGATCGAACACCGGGGAGCTGTTTTTT
NA,TRBD1,TRBV7-2,TRBJ1-1,CASSVTGATEAFF,TGTGCCAGCAGCGTTACAGGGGCTACTGAAGCTTTCTTT
few,NA,TRBV7-9,TRBJ1-2,CASSLQGRDYGYTF,TGTGCCAGCAGCCTACAGGGTCGAGACTATGGCTACACCTTC
few,NA,TRBV30,TRBJ2-4,CAWSVPAIAKNIQYF,TGTGCCTGGAGTGTGCCTGCGATAGCCAAAAACATTCAGTACTTC
NA,TRBD1,TRBV19,TRBJ1-5,CASSMTGPSQPQHF,TGTGCCAGTAGTATGACAGGGCCCAGTCAGCCCCAGCATTTT
NA,NA,TRBV29-1,TRBJ1-1,CSVARGWTEAFF,TGCAGCGTTGCCCGGGGTTGGACTGAAGCTTTCTTT
few,NA,TRBV5-1,TRBJ2-1,CASSPNTAYNEQFF,TGCGCCAGCAGCCCTAACACAGCCTACAATGAGCAGTTCTTC
few,TRBD1,TRBV6-5,TRBJ2-7,CASLLGQGGSDEQYF,TGTGCCAGCCTATTGGGACAGGGGGGTTCTGACGAGCAGTACTTC
NA,NA,TRBV6-1,TRBJ2-7,CASSLESYSYEQYF,TGTGCCAGCAGCTTAGAAAGTTACTCCTACGAGCAGTACTTC
NA,NA,TRBV19,TRBJ1-2,CASTPPGGNYGYTF,TGTGCCAGTACCCCACCGGGGGGCAACTATGGCTACACCTTC
NA,TRBD2,TRBV28,TRBJ2-1,CASNPSGRGNEQFF,TGTGCCAGCAACCCTAGCGGGAGGGGGAATGAGCAGTTCTTC
NA,TRBD2,TRBV7-2,TRBJ2-5,CASNTGGEETQYF,TGTGCCAGCAACACGGGAGGAGAAGAGACCCAGTACTTC
NA,NA,TRBV9,TRBJ2-5,CASSVLPGITETQYF,TGTGCCAGCAGCGTATTGCCAGGGATCACAGAGACCCAGTACTTC
few,TRBD1,TRBV19,TRBJ2-1,CATHRGPSYNEQFF,TGTGCCACCCACAGGGGACCCTCGTACAATGAGCAGTTCTTC
NA,NA,TRBV5-1,TRBJ2-7,CASSPEGTVYEQYF,TGCGCCAGCAGCCCGGAGGGGACGGTCTACGAGCAGTACTTC
NA,TRBD2,TRBV7-9,TRBJ2-1,CASNTPGLAFYNEQFF,TGTGCCAGCAACACGCCGGGACTAGCGTTTTACAATGAGCAGTTCTTC
NA,TRBD2,TRBV10-3,TRBJ2-2,CAISGQREKDTGELFF,TGTGCCATCAGTGGCCAGCGGGAGAAGGACACCGGGGAGCTGTTTTTT
NA,TRBD1,TRBV4-1,TRBJ2-1,CASSQLGQGAHEQFF,TGCGCCAGCAGCCAACTGGGACAGGGGGCACATGAGCAGTTCTTC
few,TRBD1,TRBV27,TRBJ1-1,CASRTTGGMNTEAFF,TGTGCCAGCCGTACGACAGGGGGAATGAACACTGAAGCTTTCTTT
NA,NA,TRBV29-1,TRBJ2-1,CSVEPGTHNEQFF,TGCAGCGTTGAGCCGGGTACACACAATGAGCAGTTCTTC
NA,NA,TRBV9,TRBJ2-5,CASSVGLRETQYF,TGTGCCAGCAGCGTGGGACTCAGAGAGACCCAGTACTTC
once,TRBD1,TRBV27,TRBJ2-7,CASTPGTGPYEQYF,TGTGCCAGCACCCCCGGGACAGGACCCTACGAGCAGTACTTC
NA,TRBD1,TRBV30,TRBJ1-6,CATEQGTGNSPLHF,TGTGCCACAGAACAGGGGACGGGTAATTCACCCCTCCACTTT
NA,NA,TRBV28,TRBJ2-7,CASTLGGEQYF,TGTGCCAGCACTTTGGGGGGCGAGCAGTACTTC
NA,TRBD1,TRBV5-1,TRBJ2-5,CASSGTGNRGETQYF,TGCGCCAGCAGCGGGACAGGGAATAGGGGAGAGACCCAGTACTTC
NA,TRBD2,TRBV4-3,TRBJ2-1,CASSQDVYGGDEQFF,TGCGCCAGCAGCCAAGACGTCTACGGGGGGGATGAGCAGTTCTTC
NA,TRBD1,TRBV15,TRBJ2-5,CATSTGPGQGEETQYF,TGTGCCACCAGCACAGGACCGGGACAGGGGGAAGAGACCCAGTACTTC
NA,TRBD1,TRBV6-1,TRBJ2-3,CASSLDRVKADTQYF,TGTGCCAGCAGTTTGGACAGGGTGAAGGCAGATACGCAGTATTTT
NA,TRBD2,TRBV9,TRBJ2-1,CASSGSGRAVNEQFF,TGTGCCAGCAGTGGGAGCGGGAGGGCCGTAAATGAGCAGTTCTTC
NA,NA,TRBV27,TRBJ2-2,CASSPNRENTGELFF,TGTGCCAGCAGCCCGAACAGGGAAAACACCGGGGAGCTGTTTTTT
NA,NA,TRBV6-1,TRBJ2-7,CASSELYYTYEQYF,TGTGCCAGCAGTGAACTCTACTATACCTACGAGCAGTACTTC
NA,NA,TRBV7-2,TRBJ2-5,CASSKGLGQGQYF,TGTGCCAGCAGTAAGGGGCTCGGCCAGGGCCAGTACTTC
few,NA,TRBV4-2,TRBJ1-2,CASSQGTGASLYGYTF,TGTGCCAGCAGCCAAGGCACAGGAGCTTCCCTCTATGGCTACACCTTC
NA,TRBD2,TRBV29-1,TRBJ2-7,CSVVFGLAGRYEQYF,TGCAGCGTTGTATTCGGACTAGCGGGGCGATACGAGCAGTACTTC
NA,NA,TRBV23-1,TRBJ1-2,CASREYLGDYGYTF,TGCGCCAGCAGAGAATACCTCGGGGACTATGGCTACACCTTC
NA,TRBD2,TRBV13,TRBJ2-3,CASSISGRAAVTDTQYF,TGTGCCAGCAGCATTAGCGGGAGGGCCGCGGTGACAGATACGCAGTATTTT
NA,TRBD2,TRBV14,TRBJ2-7,CASSQRLAGTYEQYF,TGTGCCAGCAGCCAAAGACTAGCGGGGACCTACGAGCAGTACTTC
NA,TRBD2,TRBV9,TRBJ2-2,CASSVSGANTGELFF,TGTGCCAGCAGCGTTAGCGGGGCGAACACCGGGGAGCTGTTTTTT
NA,TRBD1,TRBV6-1,TRBJ2-2,CASRSGTGEAGELFF,TGTGCCAGCAGATCCGGGACAGGGGAAGCCGGGGAGCTGTTTTTT
NA,NA,TRBV30,TRBJ1-2,CAWSEGGDYGYTF,TGTGCCTGGAGTGAGGGGGGGGACTATGGCTACACCTTC
NA,NA,TRBV2,TRBJ1-3,CASRASGHDGNTIYF,TGTGCCAGCAGGGCCAGTGGACACGACGGAAACACCATATATTTT
NA,TRBD1,TRBV27,TRBJ2-5,CATARDRDQETQYF,TGTGCCACTGCCCGGGACAGGGACCAAGAGACCCAGTACTTC